This TCR beta chain was recovered during a study of T cells in narcolepsy. The overall study: Enrolled donors included narcolepsy type 1 or type 2 patients and healthy controls. General study points: Comparing one patient's CSF and blood CD4+ clonotypes highlighted HCRT- and TRIB2-specific autoreactive clonotypes.

A word on this clone: Its antigen is still unknown.

Measured with immunoSEQ multiplex PCR; TCRdb has only the in-frame clones, and not every one. The table includes approximately 25,000 clones, 60% to 85% detected once. Sequences were obtained from memory (CD45RA-) CD4+ T cells from blood. The receptor was derived from a human donor in good health.

This CDR3 reads CASSRSHTGGGLDTQYF. The CDR3 DNA is TGTGCCAGCTCACGGTCGCATACAGGGGGCGGTTTGGATACGCAGTATTTT. V usage is TRBV18 and J usage is TRBJ2-3, with TRBD1 matching over 9 bases. The V gene's germline CDR1 is KGHSH and CDR2 LQKENI. V lost 4 bases and J lost 6; bases outside the gene matches: 14. The length of the CDR3 is 17 residues.